This entry lists 9 T cell receptor beta chains sequenced from one sample in a study of technical replicates of blood from a handful of donors. Assay: immunoSEQ multiplex PCR; the TCRdb copy retains only in-frame clones and omits some. The table shows 75,000 to 100,000 clones, with approximately 96% occurring only once. The material sequenced was T cells isolated from PBMCs. The receptor set was obtained from a human donor in good health.

This clone appeared once. This sequence joins TRBV5-1 and TRBJ2-1; no clear D gene. This CDR3 contains 16 residues. Between the trimmed V and J ends, which lost 0 bases and 9 bases, there was a span of 19 bases. Germline V gene data show CDR1 as SGHRS and CDR2 as YFSETQ. The CDR3 spells CASSLVFTVGGSEQFF. CDR3 in DNA: TGCGCCAGCAGCTTGGTCTTCACGGTTGGCGGAAGTGAGCAGTTCTTC.

The chain is built from TRBV13 and TRBJ2-3; 15 nucleotides match TRBD2. Germline V lookup: CDR1 PRHDT, CDR2 FYEKMQ (reference sequence). This CDR3 spans 15 amino acids. With V trimmed by 4 bases and J by 9 bases, 5 bases remained unmatched. The CDR3 is CASSSGTSGRSTQYF. CDR3 DNA: TGTGCCAGCAGCTCCGGGACTAGCGGGAGGTCGACGCAGTATTTT. The full variable domain, its missing parts supplied by reference TRBV13 and TRBJ2-3, is AAGVIQSPRHLIKEKRETATLKCYPIPRHDTVYWYQQGPGQDPQFLISFYEKMQSDKGSIPDRFSAQQFSDYHSELNMSSLELGDSALYFCASSSGTSGRSTQYFGPGTRLTVL.

V is TRBV6-6 and J is TRBJ1-1; TRBD1 aligns across 11 bases. Germline V gene lookup returns CDR1 MNHNY and CDR2 SVGAGI (reference sequence). The CDR3 is made up of 15 amino acids. With 5 bases clipped from V and 4 bases from J, the junction kept 6 bases outside the gene matches. CDR3 nucleotide sequence: TGTGCCAGCAGTCTTGGACAGGGGGCAATCACTGAAGCTTTCTTT. Protein product: CASSLGQGAITEAFF.

V and J are TRBV6-6 and TRBJ2-1, with 8 positions matching TRBD1. V gave up 4 bases and J gave up 7 bases; unmatched junction bases: 9. In germline, CDR1 is MNHNY, CDR2 SVGAGI (reference sequence). CDR3 length: 15 residues. The chain's CDR3 is CASSSGQGRGNEQFF. The CDR3 nucleotides are TGTGCCAGCAGTTCAGGACAGGGCAGGGGGAATGAGCAGTTCTTC.

Concerning this clone itself: A junction end diverges from the germline sequence, so it may reflect a read error. The chain uses TRBV5-4 and TRBJ2-3, with 7 bases identical to TRBD1. Germline V gives CDR1 SGHNT, CDR2 YYREEE (reference sequence). The length of the CDR3 is 14 residues. The CDR3 region has the DNA TGTGCCTGCAGGGGGAGCCTTAGCACAGATACGCAGTATTTT. It yields the protein CACRGSLSTDTQYF.

This clone occurred once. The rearrangement links TRBV7-3 to TRBJ2-3; TRBD1 is a possible D gene (6 bases). The CDR3 sequence is 15 residues long. CDR1 SGHTA and CDR2 FQGTGA come from the germline V gene. With 2 bases removed from V and 2 bases from J, the gap between germline ends came to 11 bases. CDR3 coding DNA: TGTGCCAGCAGCTTAGGCAGGGGACACACAGATACGCAGTATTTT. Its translation is CASSLGRGHTDTQYF.

This chain uses TRBV6-6 with TRBJ2-3, with 16 nucleotides matching TRBD2. This CDR3 region has 16 residues. Per the germline V gene, CDR1 is MNHNY and CDR2 is SVGAGI (reference sequence). V shed 5 bases, J shed 6 bases, and the junction held 5 bases outside the gene matches. CDR3 amino acids: CASSMGLAGGLDTQYF. The CDR3 DNA reads TGTGCCAGCAGTATGGGACTAGCGGGAGGGTTGGATACGCAGTATTTT.

The gene calls are TRBV10-3 and TRBJ2-2; tentative D call: TRBD2 (5 bases). The CDR3 sequence is 15 residues long. V lost 3 bases to trimming and J lost 1 base, with 9 bases between them. Germline V gene data show CDR1 as ENHRY and CDR2 as SYGVKD. The DNA for the CDR3 is TGTGCCATCAGTGATGGGGAGAGGAACACCGGGGAGCTGTTTTTT. The encoded protein is CAISDGERNTGELFF.

This chain links TRBV7-9 with TRBJ2-7; 7 bases are a match to TRBD2. V trimming: 2 bases; J trimming: 3 bases; junction bases outside the gene matches: 7. The length of the CDR3 is 15 residues. Germline V gene lookup returns CDR1 SEHNR and CDR2 FQNEAQ (reference sequence). The CDR3 DNA sequence: TGTGCCAGCAGCTTACTTGGCGGGAGTTACTACGAGCAGTACTTC. The encoded protein is CASSLLGGSYYEQYF.